A single sample is the source of the 15 T cell receptor beta chains below, sequenced in a study of cytomegalovirus exposure and HLA in healthy donors. PCR amplification relied on 60 Vbeta primers (plus 13 Jbeta primers). Profiling relied on immunoSEQ multiplex PCR, and the TCRdb table lists in-frame clones only, not all of them. Of 20,000 to 25,000 clones listed, about 80% are singletons. The sample comprised PBMCs. Receptors originate from a man in his sixties in good health and CMV-seronegative.

The chain recombines TRBV5-1 with TRBJ2-3, with D perhaps matching TRBD1 (6 bases). Trimming stripped 3 bases from V and 2 bases from J, with 13 bases between. The CDR3 consists of 15 residues. The germline V gene has CDR1 SGHRS and CDR2 YFSETQ. The CDR3 bases are TGCGCCAGCAGCTCGGACAGAAGAAACACAGATACGCAGTATTTT. Protein product: CASSSDRRNTDTQYF. Drawing the rest from reference TRBV5-1 and TRBJ2-3, the complete variable domain is KAGVTQTPRYLIKTRGQQVTLSCSPISGHRSVSWYQQTPGQGLQFLFEYFSETQRNKGNFPGRFSGRQFSNSRSEMNVSTLELGDSALYLCASSSDRRNTDTQYFGPGTRLTVL.

In this sample, this clone turned up once. V gene TRBV9 combines with J gene TRBJ1-2, with 7 bases lining up with TRBD1. Germline CDR1 SGDLS, CDR2 YYNGEE. The CDR3 sequence is 16 residues long. Germline trimming cut 4 bases from V and 2 bases from J; bases unmatched to any gene: 11. The CDR3 spells CASSPTDRAKNYGYTF. CDR3 bases: TGTGCCAGCAGCCCTACCGACAGGGCGAAAAACTATGGCTACACCTTC.

V and J are TRBV11-2 and TRBJ2-2; possible D gene TRBD2, 6 bases. This CDR3 is 17 amino acids long. With 3 bases removed from V and 5 bases from J, the gap between germline ends came to 19 bases. Germline-derived CDR1 and CDR2 are SGHAT and FQNNGV. This CDR3 reads CASSFDFPGAGTGELFF. The DNA for the CDR3 is TGTGCCAGCAGCTTCGATTTTCCGGGAGCCGGGACCGGGGAGCTGTTTTTT. Filled out from reference TRBV11-2 and TRBJ2-2, the complete variable domain reads EAGVAQSPRYKIIEKRQSVAFWCNPISGHATLYWYQQILGQGPKLLIQFQNNGVVDDSQLPKDRFSAERLKGVDSTLKIQPAKLEDSAVYLCASSFDFPGAGTGELFFGEGSRLTVL.

About this clone: The sample holds other DNA sequences that translate to the same CDR3. The genes are TRBV4-1 and TRBJ1-6; perhaps TRBD1 as D (6 bases). V was shortened by 9 bases and J by 6 bases, with 24 bases between the two germline ends. CDR3 length equals 17 residues. Germline V lookup: CDR1 MGHRA, CDR2 YSYEKL. CDR3 DNA: TGCGCCAGTCGATCACAGGGTATGGGGTTAATTAATTCACCCCTCCACTTT. Amino acid sequence: CASRSQGMGLINSPLHF.

The chain combines TRBV13 with TRBJ2-2; D perhaps matches TRBD1 (5 bases). The CDR3 consists of 13 residues. Germline V CDR1 and CDR2: PRHDT, FYEKMQ (reference sequence). Between the trimmed V and J ends, which lost 5 bases and 6 bases, there was a span of 10 bases. In DNA form, the CDR3 reads TGTGCCAGCAGCCTGTGGGGCCCCGGGGAGCTGTTTTTT. This sequence encodes CASSLWGPGELFF.

The chain joins TRBV5-1 to TRBJ2-7, with D possibly being TRBD1 (6 bases). Between the trimmed V and J ends, which lost 4 bases and 5 bases, there was a span of 10 bases. Germline loops: CDR1 SGHRS, CDR2 YFSETQ. There are 12 residues in the CDR3. CDR3 protein: CASSPKGDEQYF. Written as DNA, the CDR3 is TGCGCCAGCAGCCCCAAGGGGGACGAGCAGTACTTC.

This sequence joins TRBV5-6 and TRBJ2-3; D may be TRBD1 (5 bases). The CDR3 spans 12 residues. Trimming shortened V by 0 bases and J by 6 bases, and 5 bases separated the two germline ends. Germline V CDR1 and CDR2: SGHDT, YYEEEE. The CDR3 DNA reads TGTGCCAGCAGCTTGGAGGGGGATACGCAGTATTTT. It is translated as CASSLEGDTQYF.

The V call is TRBV6-1, the J call TRBJ1-1; no reliable D call. The CDR3 is 12 residues long. In germline, CDR1 is MNHNS, CDR2 SASEGT. The germline V and J ends were trimmed by 7 bases and 3 bases, with 9 bases remaining between them. CDR3 in DNA: TGTGCCAGCACCAGGTTGGACACTGAAGCTTTCTTT. This encodes CASTRLDTEAFF.

This chain connects TRBV7-2 to TRBJ2-5, with TRBD1 matching over 8 bases. Losses at the gene ends were 2 bases for V and 5 bases for J; bases not matched to a gene: 13. The germline CDR1 and CDR2 sequences are SGHTA and FQGNSA. CDR3 length equals 17 residues. The CDR3 DNA reads as TGTGCCAGCAGCTTACGGGGAGGACAGGGCCCTTGGGAGACCCAGTACTTC. It specifies CASSLRGGQGPWETQYF. Complete variable domain (other parts from reference TRBV7-2 and TRBJ2-5): GAGVSQSPSNKVTEKGKDVELRCDPISGHTALYWYRQSLGQGLEFLIYFQGNSAPDKSGLPSDRFSAERTGGSVSTLTIQRTQQEDSAVYLCASSLRGGQGPWETQYFGPGTRLLVL.

The chain has TRBV2 and TRBJ2-1, with a weak D call TRBD2 (5 bases). Germline CDR1 and CDR2: SNHLY and FYNNEI. Trimming stripped 7 bases from V and 8 bases from J, with 15 bases between. This CDR3 is built from 13 residues. DNA for the CDR3: TGTGCCAGCAAGGCGGGTCAGTTCTATGAGCAGTTCTTC. Amino acids: CASKAGQFYEQFF. Full variable domain (missing parts from reference TRBV2 and TRBJ2-1): EPEVTQTPSHQVTQMGQEVILRCVPISNHLYFYWYRQILGQKVEFLVSFYNNEISEKSEIFDDQFSVERPDGSNFTLKIRSTKLEDSAMYFCASKAGQFYEQFFGPGTRLTVL.

The chain joins TRBV7-2 to TRBJ2-7; no clear D. Germline CDR1 is SGHTA and CDR2 is FQGNSA. This CDR3 has 13 residues. The V gene lost 5 bases and the J gene lost 3 bases, with 11 bases spanning the gap. The CDR3 sequence is CASSPDWVYEQYF. The CDR3 DNA sequence: TGTGCCAGCAGCCCCGACTGGGTCTACGAGCAGTACTTC. The whole variable domain, filled in from reference TRBV7-2 and TRBJ2-7, reads GAGVSQSPSNKVTEKGKDVELRCDPISGHTALYWYRQSLGQGLEFLIYFQGNSAPDKSGLPSDRFSAERTGGSVSTLTIQRTQQEDSAVYLCASSPDWVYEQYFGPGTRLTVT.

CDR3 in DNA: TGTGCCAGCAGCTTAGTTGCGGGTGGAGAGGGCGAGCAGTTCTTC. This translates into CASSLVAGGEGEQFF. The chain links TRBV11-2 to TRBJ2-1, with a weak D call TRBD2 (5 bases). V lost 1 base and J 10 bases, leaving 17 bases between the germline ends. CDR1 and CDR2 (germline): SGHAT, FQNNGV. The CDR3 totals 15 residues.

The J gene is TRBJ2-2, the V gene TRBV4-1; 10 bases agree with TRBD2. The length of the CDR3 is 17 residues. With V trimmed by 3 bases and J by 5 bases, 9 bases remained unmatched. The germline V gene has CDR1 MGHRA and CDR2 YSYEKL. CDR3 protein: CASSHVDMGLATGELFF. The CDR3 region has the DNA TGCGCCAGCAGCCATGTGGACATGGGACTAGCGACCGGGGAGCTGTTTTTT.

J is TRBJ2-1 and V is TRBV28; D is unresolved. CDR3 length: 15 amino acids. V was shortened by 6 bases and J by 0 bases, with 12 bases between the two germline ends. Germline CDR1 MDHEN, CDR2 SYDVKM. In DNA, the CDR3 is TGTGCCAGCAGCTTTGGGCTAAGCTCCTACAATGAGCAGTTCTTC. This codes for CASSFGLSSYNEQFF.

The gene calls are TRBV6-5 and TRBJ2-7; 7 positions agree with TRBD1. V lost 6 bases and J lost 7; bases outside the gene matches: 6. Germline values: CDR1 MNHEY, CDR2 SVGAGI. The CDR3 loop spans 12 amino acids. The CDR3 region has the DNA TGTGCCAGCAGGCGACAGGGTGGTGAGCAGTACTTC. It specifies CASRRQGGEQYF.